This T cell receptor beta chain appears in the sequencing data of a study of cytomegalovirus exposure and HLA in healthy donors. Study details: Both the approximately 130 validation repertoires and the approximately 700 first-cohort repertoires used the same platform, as reported by a later analysis.

Germline lookup yields CDR1 SGHVS and CDR2 FNYEAQ. The germline V and J ends were trimmed by 1 base and 10 bases, with 16 bases remaining between them. The CDR3 is made up of 15 amino acids. It was the approximately 130-subject validation cohort, separate from the roughly 700-subject first cohort, to which the donors belonged. Study-wide points: The study recorded more than 150 TCR beta chains that were cytomegalovirus-associated.

Sequencing used immunoSEQ multiplex PCR; TCRdb keeps in-frame clones, though not all of them. The sample has over 100,000 clones, 75% to 90% seen once. In the case of this clone: The antigen remains unidentified.

This sequence joins TRBV7-6 and TRBJ1-4; no definite D call. The sample comprised PBMCs. This clonotype was obtained from a young woman in good health and CMV-seronegative. CDR3 sequence: CASSLVHLRGGKLFF. The CDR3 DNA sequence: TGTGCCAGCAGCTTAGTCCATCTACGGGGAGGAAAACTGTTTTTT.